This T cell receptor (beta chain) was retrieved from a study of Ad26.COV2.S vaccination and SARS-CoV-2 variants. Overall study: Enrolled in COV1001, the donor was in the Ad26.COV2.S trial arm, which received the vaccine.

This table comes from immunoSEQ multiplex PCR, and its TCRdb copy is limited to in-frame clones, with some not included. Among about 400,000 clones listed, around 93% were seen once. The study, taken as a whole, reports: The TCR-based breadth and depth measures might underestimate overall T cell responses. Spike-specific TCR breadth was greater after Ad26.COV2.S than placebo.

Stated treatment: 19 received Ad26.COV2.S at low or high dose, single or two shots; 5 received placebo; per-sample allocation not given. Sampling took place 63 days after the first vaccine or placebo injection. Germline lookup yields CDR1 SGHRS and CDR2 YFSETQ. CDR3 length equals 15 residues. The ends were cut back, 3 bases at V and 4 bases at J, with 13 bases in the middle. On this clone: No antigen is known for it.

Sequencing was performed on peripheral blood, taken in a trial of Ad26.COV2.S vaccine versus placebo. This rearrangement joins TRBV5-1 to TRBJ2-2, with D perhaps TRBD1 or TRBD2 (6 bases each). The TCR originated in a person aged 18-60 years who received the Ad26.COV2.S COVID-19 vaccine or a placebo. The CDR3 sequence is CASSSIGGGTGELFF. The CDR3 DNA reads TGCGCCAGCAGCTCGATAGGAGGGGGCACCGGGGAGCTGTTTTTT.